Included here is one T cell receptor beta chain sequence, with context. This record comes from a study of blood T cell repertoires in COVID-19. The wider study: Sites in the United States, Italy and Spain provided acute and convalescent COVID-19 samples. Sample material is recorded as cDNA or gDNA derived from T cells, B-cell-depleted T cells, or PBMCs.

How the authors handled the data: How many nucleated cells were present was estimated from reference gene primer amplification. The repertoire was sequenced with immunoSEQ multiplex PCR; TCRdb's copy has only in-frame clones and lacks some. Clonal size and the V and J genes are those of that table, whereas D and trimming came from the DNA. The sample carries roughly 250,000 clones, 91% recorded once. Assignment of participants to cohorts was predicated upon participant-reported clinical history. The CDR3 is 15 amino acids. Germline CDR1 LGHDT, CDR2 YNNKEL (reference sequence). Unmatched junction bases numbered 4, after V lost 3 bases and J lost 1 base.

The TCR comes from a human donor in a cohort exposed to, infected with or recovered from COVID-19 (not recorded which). The donor label of this sample is uncertain. What was sequenced was PBMCs or T cells enriched from blood (not recorded which). The J gene is TRBJ2-5, the V gene TRBV3-1 (or the pseudogene TRBV3-2); 8 nucleotides line up with TRBD1. The CDR3 region is CASSQGTGGQETQYF. DNA of the CDR3: TGTGCCAGCAGCCAGGGAACAGGGGGCCAAGAGACCCAGTACTTC.